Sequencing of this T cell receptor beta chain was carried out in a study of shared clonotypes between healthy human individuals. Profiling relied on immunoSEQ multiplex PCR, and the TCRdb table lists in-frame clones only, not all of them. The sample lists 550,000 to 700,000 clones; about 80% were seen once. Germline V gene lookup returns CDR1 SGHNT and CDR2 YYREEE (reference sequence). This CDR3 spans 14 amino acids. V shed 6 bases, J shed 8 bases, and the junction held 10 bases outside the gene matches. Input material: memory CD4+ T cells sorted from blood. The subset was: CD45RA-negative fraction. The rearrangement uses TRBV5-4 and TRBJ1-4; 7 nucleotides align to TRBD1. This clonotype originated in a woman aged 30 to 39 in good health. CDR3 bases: TGTGCCAGCACCCTAGACAGGGTTGGCGAAAAACTGTTTTTT. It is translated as CASTLDRVGEKLFF.